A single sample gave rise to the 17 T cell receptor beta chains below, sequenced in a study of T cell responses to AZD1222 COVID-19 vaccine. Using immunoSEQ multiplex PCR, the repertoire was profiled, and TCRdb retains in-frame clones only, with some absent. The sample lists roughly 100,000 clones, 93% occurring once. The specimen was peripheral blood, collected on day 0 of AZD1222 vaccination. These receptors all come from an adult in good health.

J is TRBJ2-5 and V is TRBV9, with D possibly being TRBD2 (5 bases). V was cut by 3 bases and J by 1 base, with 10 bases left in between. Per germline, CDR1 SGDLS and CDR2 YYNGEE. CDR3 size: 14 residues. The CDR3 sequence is CASSGGGGQETQYF. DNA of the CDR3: TGTGCCAGCAGCGGGGGTGGAGGCCAAGAGACCCAGTACTTC.

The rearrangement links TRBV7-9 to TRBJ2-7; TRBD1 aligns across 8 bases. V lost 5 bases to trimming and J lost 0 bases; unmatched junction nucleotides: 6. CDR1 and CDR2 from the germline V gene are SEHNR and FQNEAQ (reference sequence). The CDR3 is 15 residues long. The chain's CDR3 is CASSPGQGTSYEQYF. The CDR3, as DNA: TGTGCCAGCAGCCCTGGACAGGGCACCTCCTACGAGCAGTACTTC.

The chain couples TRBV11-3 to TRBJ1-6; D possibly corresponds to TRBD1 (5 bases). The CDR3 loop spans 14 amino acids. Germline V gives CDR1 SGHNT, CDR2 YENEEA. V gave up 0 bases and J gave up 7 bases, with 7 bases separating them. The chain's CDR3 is CASSLDWGNSPLHF. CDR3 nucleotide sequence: TGTGCCAGCAGCTTAGATTGGGGGAATTCACCCCTCCACTTT.

The DNA of the CDR3 is TGTGCCATCAGTGAGGGGGTCCAGGCGGGGACCCAGTACTTC. Protein product: CAISEGVQAGTQYF. This rearrangement joins TRBV10-3 to TRBJ2-5, with D perhaps TRBD2 (5 bases). The CDR3 length is 14 residues. Trimming stripped 2 bases from V and 7 bases from J, with 14 bases between. Per the germline V gene, CDR1 is ENHRY and CDR2 is SYGVKD.

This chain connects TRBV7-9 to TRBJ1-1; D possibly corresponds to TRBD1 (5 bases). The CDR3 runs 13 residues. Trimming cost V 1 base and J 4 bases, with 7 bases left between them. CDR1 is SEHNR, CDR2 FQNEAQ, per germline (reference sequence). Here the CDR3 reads CASSLGGFTEAFF. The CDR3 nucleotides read TGTGCCAGCAGCTTAGGGGGGTTCACTGAAGCTTTCTTT.

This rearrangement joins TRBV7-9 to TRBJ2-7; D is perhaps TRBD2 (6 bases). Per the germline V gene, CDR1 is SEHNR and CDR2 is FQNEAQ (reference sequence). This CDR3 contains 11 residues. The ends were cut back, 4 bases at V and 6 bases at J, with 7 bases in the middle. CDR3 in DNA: TGTGCCAGCAGCTCGCGGGGCGAGCAGTACTTC. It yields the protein CASSSRGEQYF.

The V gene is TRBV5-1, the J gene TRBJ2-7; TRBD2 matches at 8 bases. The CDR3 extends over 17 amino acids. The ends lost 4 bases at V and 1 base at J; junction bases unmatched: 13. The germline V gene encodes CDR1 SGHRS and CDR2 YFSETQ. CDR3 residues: CASSHVAGGRQSYEQYF. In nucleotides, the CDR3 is TGCGCCAGCAGCCACGTTGCGGGAGGTCGGCAGTCCTACGAGCAGTACTTC.

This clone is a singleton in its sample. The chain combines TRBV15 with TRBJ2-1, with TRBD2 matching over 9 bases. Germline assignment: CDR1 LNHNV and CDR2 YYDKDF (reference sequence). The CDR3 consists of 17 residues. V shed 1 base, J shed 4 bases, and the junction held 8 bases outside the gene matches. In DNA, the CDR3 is TGTGCCACCAGCAGAGGAGGGGGCGGGAGGGGTTACAATGAGCAGTTCTTC. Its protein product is CATSRGGGGRGYNEQFF.

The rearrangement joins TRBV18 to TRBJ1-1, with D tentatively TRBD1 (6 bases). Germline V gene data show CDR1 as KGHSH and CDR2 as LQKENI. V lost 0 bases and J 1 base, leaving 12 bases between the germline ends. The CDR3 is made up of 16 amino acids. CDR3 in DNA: TGTGCCAGCTCACCACCTTCATCAGGGGCGAACACTGAAGCTTTCTTT. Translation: CASSPPSSGANTEAFF.

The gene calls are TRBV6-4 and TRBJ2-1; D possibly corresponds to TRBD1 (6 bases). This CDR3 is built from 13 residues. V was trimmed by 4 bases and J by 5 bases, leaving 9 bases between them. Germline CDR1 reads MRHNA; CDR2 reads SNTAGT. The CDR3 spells CASSGGQNNEQFF. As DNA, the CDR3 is TGTGCCAGCAGTGGGGGACAAAACAATGAGCAGTTCTTC.

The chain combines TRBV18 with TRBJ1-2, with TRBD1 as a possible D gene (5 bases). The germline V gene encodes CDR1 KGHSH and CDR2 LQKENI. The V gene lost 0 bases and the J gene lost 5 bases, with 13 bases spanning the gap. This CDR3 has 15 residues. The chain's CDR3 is CASSPPVAGFYGYTF. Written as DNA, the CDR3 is TGTGCCAGCTCACCACCGGTGGCAGGGTTTTATGGCTACACCTTC.

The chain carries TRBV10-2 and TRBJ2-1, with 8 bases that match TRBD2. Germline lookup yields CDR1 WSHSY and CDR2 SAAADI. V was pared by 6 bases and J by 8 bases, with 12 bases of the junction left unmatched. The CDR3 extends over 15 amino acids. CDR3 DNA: TGCGCCAGCAGCCCTTATCCAGCGGGAGAACATGAGCAGTTCTTC. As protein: CASSPYPAGEHEQFF.

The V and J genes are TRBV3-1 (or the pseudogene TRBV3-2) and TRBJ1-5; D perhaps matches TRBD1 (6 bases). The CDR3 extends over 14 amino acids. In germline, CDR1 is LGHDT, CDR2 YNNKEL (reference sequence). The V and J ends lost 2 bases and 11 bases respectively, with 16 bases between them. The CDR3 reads CASSQSRGGVSQHF. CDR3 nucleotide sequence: TGTGCCAGCAGCCAATCCAGGGGTGGGGTTTCCCAGCATTTT.

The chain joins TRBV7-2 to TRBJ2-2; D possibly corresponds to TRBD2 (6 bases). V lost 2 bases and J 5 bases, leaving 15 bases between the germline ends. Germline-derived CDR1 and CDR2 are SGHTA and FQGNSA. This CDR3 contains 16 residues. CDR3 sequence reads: CASSLQQAGSTGELFF. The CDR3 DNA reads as TGTGCCAGCAGCTTACAACAGGCGGGAAGTACCGGGGAGCTGTTTTTT.

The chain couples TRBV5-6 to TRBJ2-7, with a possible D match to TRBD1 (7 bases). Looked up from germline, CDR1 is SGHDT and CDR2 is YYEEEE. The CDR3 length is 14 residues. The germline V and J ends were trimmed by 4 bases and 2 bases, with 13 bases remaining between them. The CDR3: CASSDAGQTYEQYF. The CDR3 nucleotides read TGTGCCAGCAGCGATGCGGGACAGACCTACGAGCAGTACTTC. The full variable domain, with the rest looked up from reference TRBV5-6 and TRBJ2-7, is DAGVTQSPTHLIKTRGQQVTLRCSPKSGHDTVSWYQQALGQGPQFIFQYYEEEERQRGNFPDRFSGHQFPNYSSELNVNALLLGDSALYLCASSDAGQTYEQYFGPGTRLTVT.

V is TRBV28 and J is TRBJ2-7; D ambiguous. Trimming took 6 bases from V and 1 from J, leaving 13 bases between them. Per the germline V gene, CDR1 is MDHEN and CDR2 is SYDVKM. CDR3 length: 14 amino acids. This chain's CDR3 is CASSIGGASYEQYF. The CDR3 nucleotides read TGTGCCAGCAGCATAGGCGGAGCTTCCTACGAGCAGTACTTC. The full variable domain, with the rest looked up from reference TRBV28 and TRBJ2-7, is DVKVTQSSRYLVKRTGEKVFLECVQDMDHENMFWYRQDPGLGLRLIYFSYDVKMKEKGDIPEGYSVSREKKERFSLILESASTNQTSMYLCASSIGGASYEQYFGPGTRLTVT.

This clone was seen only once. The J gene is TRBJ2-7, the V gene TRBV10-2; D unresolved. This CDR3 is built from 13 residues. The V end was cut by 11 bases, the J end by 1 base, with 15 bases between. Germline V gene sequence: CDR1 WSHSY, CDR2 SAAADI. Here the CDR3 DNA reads TGCGCCGCAAGAAACCCGGGTTCCTACGAGCAGTACTTC. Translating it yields CAARNPGSYEQYF.